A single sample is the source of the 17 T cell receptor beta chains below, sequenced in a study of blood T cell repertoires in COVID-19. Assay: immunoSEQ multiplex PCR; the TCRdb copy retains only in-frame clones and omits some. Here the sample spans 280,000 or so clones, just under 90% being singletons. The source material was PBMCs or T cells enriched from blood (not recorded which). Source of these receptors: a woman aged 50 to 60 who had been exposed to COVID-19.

The CDR3 spells CASSLADHTDTQYF. CDR3 nucleotides: TGCGCCAGCAGCTTAGCGGACCACACAGATACGCAGTATTTT. The chain has TRBV5-1 and TRBJ2-3, with TRBD2 as a possible D gene (5 bases). The V and J ends lost 2 bases and 2 bases respectively, with 9 bases between them. Germline V lookup: CDR1 SGHRS, CDR2 YFSETQ. The CDR3 runs to 14 residues.

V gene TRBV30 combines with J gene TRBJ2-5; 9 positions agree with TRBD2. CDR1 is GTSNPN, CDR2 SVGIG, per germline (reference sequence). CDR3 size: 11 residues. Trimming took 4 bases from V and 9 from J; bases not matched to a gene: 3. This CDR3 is CAWTASGAQYF. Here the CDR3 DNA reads TGTGCCTGGACGGCTAGCGGGGCCCAGTACTTC. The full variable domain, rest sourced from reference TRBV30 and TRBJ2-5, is SQTIHQWPATLVQPVGSPLSLECTVEGTSNPNLYWYRQAAGRGLQLLFYSVGIGQISSEVPQNLSASRPQDRQFILSSKKLLLSDSGFYLCAWTASGAQYFGPGTRLLVL.

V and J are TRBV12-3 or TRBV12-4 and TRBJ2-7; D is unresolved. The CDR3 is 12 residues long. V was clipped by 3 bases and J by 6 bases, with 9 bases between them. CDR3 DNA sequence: TGTGCCAGCAGTTTTGGTTCGGGCGAGCAGTACTTC. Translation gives CASSFGSGEQYF.

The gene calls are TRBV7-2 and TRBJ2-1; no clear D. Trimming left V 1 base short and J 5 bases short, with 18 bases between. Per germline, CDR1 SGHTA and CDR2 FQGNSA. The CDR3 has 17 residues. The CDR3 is CASSLVFMRSTNNEQFF. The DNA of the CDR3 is TGTGCCAGCAGCTTAGTATTTATGCGTAGCACGAACAATGAGCAGTTCTTC.

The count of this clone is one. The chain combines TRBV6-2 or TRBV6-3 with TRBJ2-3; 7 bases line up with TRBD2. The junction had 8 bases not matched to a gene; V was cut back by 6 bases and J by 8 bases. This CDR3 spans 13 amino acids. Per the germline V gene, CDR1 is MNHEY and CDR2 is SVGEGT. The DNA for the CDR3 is TGTGCCAGCAGCGGTAGACTAGCTGCTACGCAGTATTTT. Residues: CASSGRLAATQYF.

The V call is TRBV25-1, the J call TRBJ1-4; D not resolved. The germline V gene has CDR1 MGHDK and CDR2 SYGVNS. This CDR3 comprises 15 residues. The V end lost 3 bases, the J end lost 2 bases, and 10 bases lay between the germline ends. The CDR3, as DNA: TGTGCCAGCAGTGAGGTTCTAACTACTAATGAAAAACTGTTTTTT. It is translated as CASSEVLTTNEKLFF.

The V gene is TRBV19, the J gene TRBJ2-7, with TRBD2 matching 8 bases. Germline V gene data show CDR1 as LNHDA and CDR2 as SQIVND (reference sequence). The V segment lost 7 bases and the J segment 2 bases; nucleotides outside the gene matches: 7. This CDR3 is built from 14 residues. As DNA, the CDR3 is TGTGCCAGTAAGGTCCAGCGGGGGACCTACGAGCAGTACTTC. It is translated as CASKVQRGTYEQYF.

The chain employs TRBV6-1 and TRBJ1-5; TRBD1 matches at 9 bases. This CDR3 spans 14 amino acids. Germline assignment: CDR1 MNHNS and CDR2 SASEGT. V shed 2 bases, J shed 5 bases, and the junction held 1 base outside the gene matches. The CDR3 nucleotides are TGTGCCAGCAGTGAACGACAGGGGGATCAGCCCCAGCATTTT. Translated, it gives CASSERQGDQPQHF.

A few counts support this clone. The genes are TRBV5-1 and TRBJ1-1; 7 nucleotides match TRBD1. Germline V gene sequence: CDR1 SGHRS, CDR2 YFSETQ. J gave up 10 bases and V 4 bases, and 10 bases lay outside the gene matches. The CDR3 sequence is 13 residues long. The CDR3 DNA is TGCGCCAGCAGCATACCGGGACAGAGCGTAGCTTTCTTT. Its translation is CASSIPGQSVAFF.

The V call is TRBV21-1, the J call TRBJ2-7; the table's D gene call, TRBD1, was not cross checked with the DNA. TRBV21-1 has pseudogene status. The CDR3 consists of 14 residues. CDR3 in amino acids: CASSKDAGSNEQYF. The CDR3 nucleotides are TGTGCCAGCAGCAAAGATGCAGGGTCGAACGAGCAGTACTTC.

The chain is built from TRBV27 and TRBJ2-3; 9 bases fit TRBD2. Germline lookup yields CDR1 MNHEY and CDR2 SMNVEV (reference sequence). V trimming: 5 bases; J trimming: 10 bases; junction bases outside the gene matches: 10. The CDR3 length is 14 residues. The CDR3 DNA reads TGTGCCAGCAGTCGCTCGGCGGGGGGGCCTGCGCAGTATTTT. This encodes CASSRSAGGPAQYF.

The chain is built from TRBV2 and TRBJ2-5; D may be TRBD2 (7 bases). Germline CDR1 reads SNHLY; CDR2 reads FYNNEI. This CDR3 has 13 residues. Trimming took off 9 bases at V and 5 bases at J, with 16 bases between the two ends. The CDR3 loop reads CASRGAGGETQYF. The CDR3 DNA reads TGTGCCAGTCGGGGGGCCGGGGGTGAGACCCAGTACTTC.

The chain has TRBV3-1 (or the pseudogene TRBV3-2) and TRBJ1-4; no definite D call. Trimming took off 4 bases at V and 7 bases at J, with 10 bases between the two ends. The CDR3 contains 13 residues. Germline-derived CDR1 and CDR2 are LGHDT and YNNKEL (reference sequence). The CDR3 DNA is TGTGCCAGCAGCCCTAATCTTAGTGAAAAACTGTTTTTT. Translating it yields CASSPNLSEKLFF.

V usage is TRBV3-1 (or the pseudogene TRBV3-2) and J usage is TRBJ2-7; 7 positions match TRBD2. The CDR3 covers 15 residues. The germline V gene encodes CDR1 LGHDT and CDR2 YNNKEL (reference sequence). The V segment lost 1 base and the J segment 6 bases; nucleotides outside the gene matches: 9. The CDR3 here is CASSQGHPTGGEQYF. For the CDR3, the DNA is TGTGCCAGCAGCCAAGGTCACCCGACGGGGGGCGAGCAGTACTTC.

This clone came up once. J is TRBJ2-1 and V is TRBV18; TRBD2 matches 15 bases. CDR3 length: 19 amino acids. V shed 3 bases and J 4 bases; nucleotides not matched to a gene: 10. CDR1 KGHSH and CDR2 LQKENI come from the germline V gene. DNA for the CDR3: TGTGCCAGCTCACCCGGGACTAGCGGGGGGTCCGAGAAGTACAATGAGCAGTTCTTC. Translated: CASSPGTSGGSEKYNEQFF.

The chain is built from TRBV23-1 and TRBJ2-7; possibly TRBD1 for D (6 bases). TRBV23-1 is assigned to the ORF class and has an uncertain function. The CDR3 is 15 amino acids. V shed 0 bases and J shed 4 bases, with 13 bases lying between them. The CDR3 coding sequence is TGCGCCAGCAGTCAATCCGAGACAGGCCGGTACGAGCAGTACTTC. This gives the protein CASSQSETGRYEQYF.

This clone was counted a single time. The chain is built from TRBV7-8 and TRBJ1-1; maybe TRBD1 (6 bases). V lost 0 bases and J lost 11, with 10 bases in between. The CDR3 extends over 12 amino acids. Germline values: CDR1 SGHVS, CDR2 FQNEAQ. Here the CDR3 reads CASSLANQGAFF. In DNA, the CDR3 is TGTGCCAGCAGCTTAGCGAATCAGGGGGCTTTCTTT.